This TCR beta chain came from a study of blood T cell repertoires in COVID-19 (dated by TCRdb to the early 2020s). Describing the broader study: The collaborator samples originated in the United States, Italy and Spain and spanned the acute and convalescent phases of COVID-19. The prospective study material was composed of cDNA or gDNA derived from T cells, B-cell-depleted T cells, or PBMCs. The dataset comprised deeply sampled blood TCRbeta repertoires from subjects exposed to, actively infected with, or recovered from COVID-19. A freely available public database, intended as a resource for researchers studying the immune response to SARS-CoV-2, is where the repertoires were released. The samples were drawn from two sources: the first 160 participants of the ongoing ImmuneRACE study, and 1,200 or so subjects contributed by 6 global collaborators. The sample metadata nearly always contained a de-identified subject ID, COVID-19 status, age in years and sex. Where available, HLA class I and class II types were taken from metadata supplied by the sample provider and were not determined by assay-based typing.

CDR1 and CDR2, per the germline V gene, are SGHTA and FQGNSA. V is shortened by 1 base, J by 0 bases, and the region joining them spans 10 bases. Inclusive of the bounding cysteine and phenylalanine, the CDR3 is 17 residues long. CDR3 DNA only is kept here, 51 bases in frame from base 1. The immunoSEQ Assay, a bias-controlled multiplex PCR, was used to amplify TCRbeta CDR3 regions from genomic DNA. On the authors' methods: Within the assay, amplification of reference gene primers was used to estimate how many nucleated cells each sample contained. To quantify the absolute abundance of each unique TCRbeta CDR3 rearrangement, sequence reads were collapsed and filtered. Productive Simpson clonality was computed per sample as the square root of Simpson's diversity index over productive rearrangements. The table was pulled from immuneACCESS by TCRdb, which kept in-frame rearrangements only. Such tables lose some clones; where checked, under half of the loss comes from unresolved V genes, and the rest has no known cause. V and J calls and clone size are those listed in that table; D and trimming were worked out from the DNA. Across this sample there are almost 250,000 clones, with 65% to 90% seen only once. 9.1% of the sample belongs to the ten largest clones.

Remarks on this clone: No antigen is known for it. Nothing much larger sits one base from this clone, and base qualities are not available.

In the prospective study, participants were about 18 to 100 years old, resided in about two dozen geographic areas of the United States, and were enrolled through a virtual design. In the prospective study, cohorts were assigned on the basis of participant-reported clinical history obtained from a screening survey and a study questionnaire. Mobile phlebotomists in the prospective study collected whole blood, serum and a nasopharyngeal or oropharyngeal swab from every participant. Additional blood draws and questionnaires over an approximately two-month period could optionally be provided by prospective study participants. Prospective study blood samples were shipped either frozen or at room temperature before DNA extraction. The research as a whole found: The quantity of clinical and demographic metadata differed by source and by participant and was supplied without curation.

The TCR sequence derives from a woman between 50 and 59 years old with acute COVID-19. The sequencing sample was made of PBMCs or T cells enriched from blood (not recorded which). This receptor chain uses TRBV7-2 and TRBJ2-6; the D gene is unclear. DNA sequence: TGTGCCAGCAGCTTAGGTGGATCTAGCTCTGGGGCCAACGTCCTGACTTTC. It translates to CASSLGGSSSGANVLTF.